A selection of T cell receptor beta chains follows, all from one sample in a study of T cell responses to AZD1222 COVID-19 vaccine. Clones were sequenced by immunoSEQ multiplex PCR, and TCRdb holds only the in-frame ones, with some missing. The sample carries roughly 100,000 clones, 91% recorded once. The starting material was peripheral blood, obtained on day 0 of AZD1222 vaccination. Receptor source: an adult in good health. The CDR3 runs from the conserved cysteine through the conserved F or W. Fields, in order: clone size, J gene, D gene, V gene, CDR3 DNA, CDR3 protein. A D gene is named only where the DNA matches it firmly. Size is stated for part of the rows, as once, few or many counts, or as a class when the clone is expanded.

clone_size: -; j_call: TRBJ1-6; d_call: -; v_call: TRBV6-1; cdr3_nt: TGTGCCAGCAGTGAAGAGTGGGGGGGGTTCGGGAATTCACCCCTCCACTTT; cdr3_aa: CASSEEWGGFGNSPLHF
clone_size: -; j_call: TRBJ1-2; d_call: TRBD1; v_call: TRBV28; cdr3_nt: TGTGCCAGCAACCGGGAGGGGGCAAGTGGCTACACCTTC; cdr3_aa: CASNREGASGYTF
clone_size: -; j_call: TRBJ2-1; d_call: TRBD2; v_call: TRBV4-1; cdr3_nt: TGCGCCAGCAGCCAAAATCCTACACTAGCGTACTACAATGAGCAGTTCTTC; cdr3_aa: CASSQNPTLAYYNEQFF
clone_size: -; j_call: TRBJ1-3; d_call: TRBD1; v_call: TRBV7-2; cdr3_nt: TGTGCCAGCAGCTTAAACCGGGACAGTCTGGGAAACACCATATATTTT; cdr3_aa: CASSLNRDSLGNTIYF
clone_size: -; j_call: TRBJ2-2; d_call: -; v_call: TRBV21-1; cdr3_nt: TGTGCCAGCAGCAAAAGTGCAAAGCCGGGACTAGCGGGATTGAACACCGGGGAGCTGTTTTTT; cdr3_aa: CASSKSAKPGLAGLNTGELFF
clone_size: -; j_call: TRBJ1-6; d_call: -; v_call: TRBV5-5; cdr3_nt: TGTGCCAGCAGCTTGGTCCAGCCCCGGGGTTATAATTCACCCCTCCACTTT; cdr3_aa: CASSLVQPRGYNSPLHF
clone_size: -; j_call: TRBJ2-2; d_call: TRBD2; v_call: TRBV15; cdr3_nt: TGTGCCACCAGCAGAGATGCGGGAGTTACCGGGGAGCTGTTTTTT; cdr3_aa: CATSRDAGVTGELFF
clone_size: once; j_call: TRBJ2-1; d_call: -; v_call: TRBV7-2; cdr3_nt: TGTGCCAGCAGTCAGAATTACTACAATGAGCAGTTCTTC; cdr3_aa: CASSQNYYNEQFF
clone_size: -; j_call: TRBJ2-7; d_call: -; v_call: TRBV9; cdr3_nt: TGTGCCAGCAGCGTAGAGGGGGGGTCACTTTACGAGCAGTACTTC; cdr3_aa: CASSVEGGSLYEQYF
clone_size: -; j_call: TRBJ2-7; d_call: -; v_call: TRBV11-2; cdr3_nt: TGTGCCAGCAGCTTAGCTCGCCCCCCACACGAGCAGTACTTC; cdr3_aa: CASSLARPPHEQYF
clone_size: -; j_call: TRBJ1-3; d_call: -; v_call: TRBV15; cdr3_nt: TGTGCCACCAGCACCATGCCCAGGACTGTCTCTGGAAACACCATATATTTT; cdr3_aa: CATSTMPRTVSGNTIYF
clone_size: -; j_call: TRBJ2-6; d_call: -; v_call: TRBV29-1; cdr3_nt: TGCAGCGTTGTAGGGTCTGGGGCCAACGTCCTGACTTTC; cdr3_aa: CSVVGSGANVLTF
clone_size: -; j_call: TRBJ2-1; d_call: TRBD2; v_call: TRBV7-3; cdr3_nt: TGTGCCAGCAGCTTAAGTCTAGCGGGAGGTTACAATGAGCAGTTCTTC; cdr3_aa: CASSLSLAGGYNEQFF
clone_size: -; j_call: TRBJ2-3; d_call: -; v_call: TRBV18; cdr3_nt: TGTGCCAGCTCACTTAGCTTAGCTGTCGCAGATACGCAGTATTTT; cdr3_aa: CASSLSLAVADTQYF
clone_size: -; j_call: TRBJ2-7; d_call: TRBD2; v_call: TRBV4-2; cdr3_nt: TGTGCCAGCAGCCTTTTTACGGGGGGGAGCTCCTACGAGCAGTACTTC; cdr3_aa: CASSLFTGGSSYEQYF
clone_size: -; j_call: TRBJ2-5; d_call: TRBD2; v_call: TRBV11-2; cdr3_nt: TGTGCCAGCAGCTTAGCACTAGCGGGAGGGACCCAGTACTTC; cdr3_aa: CASSLALAGGTQYF
clone_size: -; j_call: TRBJ1-2; d_call: -; v_call: TRBV7-5; cdr3_nt: TGTGTCAGAAGCTCAAGGGACAGGGCCGGAAGGGATGGCTACACCTTC; cdr3_aa: CVRSSRDRAGRDGYTF
clone_size: -; j_call: TRBJ2-1; d_call: -; v_call: TRBV7-2; cdr3_nt: TGTGCCAGCAGCTTAGCGGGACTGAACAATGAGCAGTTCTTC; cdr3_aa: CASSLAGLNNEQFF
clone_size: -; j_call: TRBJ2-7; d_call: -; v_call: TRBV19; cdr3_nt: TGTGCCAGTAGTATTAAAGGGGGGCGTACCTACGAGCAGTACTTC; cdr3_aa: CASSIKGGRTYEQYF
clone_size: -; j_call: TRBJ2-7; d_call: TRBD2; v_call: TRBV7-2; cdr3_nt: TGTGCCAGCAGCTCCCGGGGAGGGTCCTCCTACGAGCAGTACTTC; cdr3_aa: CASSSRGGSSYEQYF
clone_size: -; j_call: TRBJ1-5; d_call: TRBD1; v_call: TRBV19; cdr3_nt: TGTGCCAGTAGTACTATACCCAGGGACAGTCCCAATCAGCCCCAGCATTTT; cdr3_aa: CASSTIPRDSPNQPQHF
clone_size: -; j_call: TRBJ1-1; d_call: -; v_call: TRBV10-2; cdr3_nt: TGCGCCAGCAGTGAATACGGAACTGAAGCTTTCTTT; cdr3_aa: CASSEYGTEAFF
clone_size: -; j_call: TRBJ1-2; d_call: -; v_call: TRBV4-3; cdr3_nt: TGCGCCAGCAGCCTTGAGGCGGGGCAGAGGGGGTTTGGCTACACCTTC; cdr3_aa: CASSLEAGQRGFGYTF
clone_size: -; j_call: TRBJ1-1; d_call: -; v_call: TRBV7-9; cdr3_nt: TGTGCCAGCAGCCCGAAAAAGGAGGTCATGAACACTGAAGCTTTCTTT; cdr3_aa: CASSPKKEVMNTEAFF
clone_size: -; j_call: TRBJ2-7; d_call: TRBD1; v_call: TRBV28; cdr3_nt: TGTGCCAGCAGCCCCTCCGAACAGGGGTTCTACGAGCAGTACTTC; cdr3_aa: CASSPSEQGFYEQYF
clone_size: -; j_call: TRBJ2-1; d_call: -; v_call: TRBV29-1; cdr3_nt: TGCAGCTTAGACAGGTTTTCGGGTGAGCAGTTCTTC; cdr3_aa: CSLDRFSGEQFF
clone_size: -; j_call: TRBJ1-4; d_call: -; v_call: TRBV3-1/TRBV3-2; cdr3_nt: TGTGCCACCCGGAACCGGGAAAAACTGTTTTTT; cdr3_aa: CATRNREKLFF
clone_size: few; j_call: TRBJ1-5; d_call: -; v_call: TRBV6-1; cdr3_nt: TGTGCCAGCAGTGACGGTGGGGGGGCACGGCCCCAGCATTTT; cdr3_aa: CASSDGGGARPQHF
clone_size: -; j_call: TRBJ2-1; d_call: TRBD2; v_call: TRBV24-1; cdr3_nt: TGTGCCACCAGTGAACAAGCGGGAGGCTCCTACAATGAGCAGTTCTTC; cdr3_aa: CATSEQAGGSYNEQFF
clone_size: few; j_call: TRBJ2-5; d_call: TRBD2; v_call: TRBV27; cdr3_nt: TGTGCCAGCAGTCTAAGCGGGACCTACGGGGAGACCCAGTACTTC; cdr3_aa: CASSLSGTYGETQYF
clone_size: -; j_call: TRBJ2-5; d_call: -; v_call: TRBV12-3/TRBV12-4; cdr3_nt: TGTGCCAGCAGTTCTAGGTACCAAGAGACCCAGTACTTC; cdr3_aa: CASSSRYQETQYF
clone_size: -; j_call: TRBJ2-1; d_call: -; v_call: TRBV4-3; cdr3_nt: TGCGCCAGCAGCCAAGATCGACAGGATAATGAGCAGTTCTTC; cdr3_aa: CASSQDRQDNEQFF
clone_size: -; j_call: TRBJ1-4; d_call: TRBD1; v_call: TRBV18; cdr3_nt: TGTGCCAGCTCAACCGGACAGGATGGGAGCTATATGAAACTGTTTTTT; cdr3_aa: CASSTGQDGSYMKLFF
clone_size: -; j_call: TRBJ2-1; d_call: TRBD2; v_call: TRBV5-1; cdr3_nt: TGCGCCAGCAGCACGGGACTAGCGGGGGGGACCTCCTACAATGAGCAGTTCTTC; cdr3_aa: CASSTGLAGGTSYNEQFF
clone_size: -; j_call: TRBJ2-3; d_call: -; v_call: TRBV7-2; cdr3_nt: TGTGCCAGCAGCTTTCTCGGGGACCTCCTCACAGATACGCAGTATTTT; cdr3_aa: CASSFLGDLLTDTQYF
clone_size: -; j_call: TRBJ2-2; d_call: TRBD1; v_call: TRBV7-2; cdr3_nt: TGTGCCAGTAGACAGGGTTTGAACACCGGGGAGCTGTTTTTT; cdr3_aa: CASRQGLNTGELFF
clone_size: -; j_call: TRBJ2-2; d_call: TRBD2; v_call: TRBV7-6; cdr3_nt: TGTGCCAGCAGTACCATGGCGGGAGGGCCGGGCGGGGAGCTGTTTTTT; cdr3_aa: CASSTMAGGPGGELFF
clone_size: -; j_call: TRBJ1-4; d_call: -; v_call: TRBV18; cdr3_nt: TGTGCCAGCTCACCGGGGGTACTGGCAACTAATGAAAAACTGTTTTTT; cdr3_aa: CASSPGVLATNEKLFF
clone_size: -; j_call: TRBJ1-4; d_call: TRBD1; v_call: TRBV28; cdr3_nt: TGTGCCAGCATCTCCCCCGGGACAGGGTTAGATGAAAAACTGTTTTTT; cdr3_aa: CASISPGTGLDEKLFF
clone_size: -; j_call: TRBJ2-1; d_call: -; v_call: TRBV25-1; cdr3_nt: TGTGCCAGCAGTGAATACGCACAGGGCCATGAGCAGTTCTTC; cdr3_aa: CASSEYAQGHEQFF
clone_size: -; j_call: TRBJ2-5; d_call: -; v_call: TRBV5-6; cdr3_nt: TGTGCCAGCAGCTTGGAGGGAGTGGGGTTATTTCCAGAGACCCAGTACTTC; cdr3_aa: CASSLEGVGLFPETQYF
clone_size: -; j_call: TRBJ1-3; d_call: -; v_call: TRBV11-3; cdr3_nt: TGTGCCAGCAGCCCAACGGGGAGCTCTGGAAACACCATATATTTT; cdr3_aa: CASSPTGSSGNTIYF
clone_size: -; j_call: TRBJ2-3; d_call: -; v_call: TRBV18; cdr3_nt: TGTGCCAGCTCGCAACAGGGTGGGGCAGATACGCAGTATTTT; cdr3_aa: CASSQQGGADTQYF
clone_size: -; j_call: TRBJ1-2; d_call: -; v_call: TRBV5-1; cdr3_nt: TGCGCCAGCAGTCCTCTGGGGGCTAACTATGGCTACACCTTC; cdr3_aa: CASSPLGANYGYTF
clone_size: -; j_call: TRBJ2-5; d_call: TRBD1; v_call: TRBV7-8; cdr3_nt: TGTGCCAGCAGCTCCCGGGACAGGGGGATACAAGAGACCCAGTACTTC; cdr3_aa: CASSSRDRGIQETQYF
clone_size: -; j_call: TRBJ2-2; d_call: TRBD1; v_call: TRBV5-1; cdr3_nt: TGCGCCAGCAGCTGGGGAAGGGGGCTTATTGGGAACACCGGGGAGCTGTTTTTT; cdr3_aa: CASSWGRGLIGNTGELFF
clone_size: -; j_call: TRBJ2-5; d_call: TRBD1; v_call: TRBV7-2; cdr3_nt: TGTGCCAGCAGCTTAGTGACAGGGGGACAAGAGACCCAGTACTTC; cdr3_aa: CASSLVTGGQETQYF
clone_size: -; j_call: TRBJ2-5; d_call: -; v_call: TRBV11-2; cdr3_nt: TGTGCCAGCACCCGTCCTGGCGGGGAGACCCAGTACTTC; cdr3_aa: CASTRPGGETQYF
clone_size: -; j_call: TRBJ1-6; d_call: TRBD1; v_call: TRBV7-3; cdr3_nt: TGTGCCAGCAGCTTAAGGGGGTCGGGACAGCCCTATTCACCCCTCCACTTT; cdr3_aa: CASSLRGSGQPYSPLHF
clone_size: -; j_call: TRBJ2-7; d_call: TRBD2; v_call: TRBV7-2; cdr3_nt: TGTGCCAGTTTCCTAGCGGGAGGTACCGAGCAGTACTTC; cdr3_aa: CASFLAGGTEQYF
clone_size: -; j_call: TRBJ2-3; d_call: TRBD2; v_call: TRBV2; cdr3_nt: TGTGCCAGCAGGCCGGGCGGACTAGCGGGAGTATTCGGTGATACGCAGTATTTT; cdr3_aa: CASRPGGLAGVFGDTQYF
clone_size: once; j_call: TRBJ1-2; d_call: TRBD1; v_call: TRBV5-1; cdr3_nt: TGCGCCAGCAGCTTGTCCGATTACAGGGGCGGCTACACCTTC; cdr3_aa: CASSLSDYRGGYTF
clone_size: -; j_call: TRBJ1-2; d_call: -; v_call: TRBV27; cdr3_nt: TGTGCCAGCAGTTTAGCCGATTCCTGGGAGGGCTACACCTTC; cdr3_aa: CASSLADSWEGYTF